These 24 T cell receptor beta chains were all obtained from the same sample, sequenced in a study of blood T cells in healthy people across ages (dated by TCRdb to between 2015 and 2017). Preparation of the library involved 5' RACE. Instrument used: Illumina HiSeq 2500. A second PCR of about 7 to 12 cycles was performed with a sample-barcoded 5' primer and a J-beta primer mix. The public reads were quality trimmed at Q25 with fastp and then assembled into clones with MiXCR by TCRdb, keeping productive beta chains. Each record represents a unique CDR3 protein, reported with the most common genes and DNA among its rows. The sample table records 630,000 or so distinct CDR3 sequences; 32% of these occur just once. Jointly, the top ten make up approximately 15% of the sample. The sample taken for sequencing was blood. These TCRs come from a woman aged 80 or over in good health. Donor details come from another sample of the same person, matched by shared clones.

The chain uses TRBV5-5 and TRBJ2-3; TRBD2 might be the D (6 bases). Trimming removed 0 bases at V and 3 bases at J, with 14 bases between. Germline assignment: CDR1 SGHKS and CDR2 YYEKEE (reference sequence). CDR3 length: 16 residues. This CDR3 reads CASSLAEGSGTDTQYF. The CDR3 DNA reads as TGTGCCAGCAGCTTGGCGGAGGGGTCGGGTACAGATACGCAGTATTTT.

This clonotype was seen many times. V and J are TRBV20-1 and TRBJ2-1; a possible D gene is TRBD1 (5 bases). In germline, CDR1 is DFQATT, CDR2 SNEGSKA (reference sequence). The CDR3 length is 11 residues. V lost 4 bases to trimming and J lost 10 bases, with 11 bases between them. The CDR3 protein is CSATRTREQFF. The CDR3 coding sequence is TGCAGTGCTACTCGGACACGCGAGCAGTTCTTC.

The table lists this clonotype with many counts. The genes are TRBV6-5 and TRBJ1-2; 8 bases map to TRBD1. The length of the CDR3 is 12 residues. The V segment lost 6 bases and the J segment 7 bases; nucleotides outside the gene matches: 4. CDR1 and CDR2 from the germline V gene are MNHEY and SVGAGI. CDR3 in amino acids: CASRQGDRGYTF. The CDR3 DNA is TGTGCCAGCAGACAGGGGGATCGTGGCTACACCTTC.

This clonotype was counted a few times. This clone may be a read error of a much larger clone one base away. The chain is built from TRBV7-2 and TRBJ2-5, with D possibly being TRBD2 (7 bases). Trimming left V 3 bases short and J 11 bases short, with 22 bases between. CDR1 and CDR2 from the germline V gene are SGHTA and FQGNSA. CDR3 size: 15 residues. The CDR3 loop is CASSFEGGPHNEQYF. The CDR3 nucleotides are TGTGCCAGCAGCTTTGAGGGGGGGCCCCACAATGAGCAGTACTTC. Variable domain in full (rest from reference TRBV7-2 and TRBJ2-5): GAGVSQSPSNKVTEKGKDVELRCDPISGHTALYWYRQSLGQGLEFLIYFQGNSAPDKSGLPSDRFSAERTGGSVSTLTIQRTQQEDSAVYLCASSFEGGPHNEQYFGPGTRLLVL.

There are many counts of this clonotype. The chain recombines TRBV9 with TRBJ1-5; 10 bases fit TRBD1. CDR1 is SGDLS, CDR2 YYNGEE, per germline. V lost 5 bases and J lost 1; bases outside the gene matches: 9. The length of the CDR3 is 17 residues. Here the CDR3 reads CASSASGTGASNQPQHF. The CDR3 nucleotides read TGTGCCAGCAGTGCCTCCGGGACAGGGGCCAGCAATCAGCCCCAGCATTTT.

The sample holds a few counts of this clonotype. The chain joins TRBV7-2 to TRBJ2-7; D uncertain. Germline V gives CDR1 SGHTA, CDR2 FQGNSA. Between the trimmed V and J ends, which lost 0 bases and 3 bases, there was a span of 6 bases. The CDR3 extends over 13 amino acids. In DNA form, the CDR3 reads TGTGCCAGCAGCTTAGCCCTTCACTACGAGCAGTACTTC. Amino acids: CASSLALHYEQYF.

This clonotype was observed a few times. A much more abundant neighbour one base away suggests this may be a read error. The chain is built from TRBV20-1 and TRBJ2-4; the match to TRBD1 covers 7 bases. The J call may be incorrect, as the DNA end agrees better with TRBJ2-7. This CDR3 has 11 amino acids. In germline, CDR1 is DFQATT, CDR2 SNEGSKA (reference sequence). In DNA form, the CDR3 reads TGCAGTGCAAACAGGGGCGGCGAGCAGTACTTC. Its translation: CSANRGGEQYF.

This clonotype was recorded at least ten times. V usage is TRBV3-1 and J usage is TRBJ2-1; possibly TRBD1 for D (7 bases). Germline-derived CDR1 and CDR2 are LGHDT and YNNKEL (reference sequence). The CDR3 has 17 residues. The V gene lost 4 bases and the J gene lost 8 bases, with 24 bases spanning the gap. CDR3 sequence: CASSRRSKPGGLDEQFF. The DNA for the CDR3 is TGTGCCAGCAGCCGGAGAAGCAAGCCAGGGGGGTTGGATGAGCAGTTCTTC.

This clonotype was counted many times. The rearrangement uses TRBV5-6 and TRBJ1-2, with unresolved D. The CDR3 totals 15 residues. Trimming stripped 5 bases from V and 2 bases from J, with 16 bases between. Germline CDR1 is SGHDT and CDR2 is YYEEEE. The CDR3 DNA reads TGTGCCAGCAGACCTGGACCGCTGATAAACTATGGCTACACCTTC. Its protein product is CASRPGPLINYGYTF.

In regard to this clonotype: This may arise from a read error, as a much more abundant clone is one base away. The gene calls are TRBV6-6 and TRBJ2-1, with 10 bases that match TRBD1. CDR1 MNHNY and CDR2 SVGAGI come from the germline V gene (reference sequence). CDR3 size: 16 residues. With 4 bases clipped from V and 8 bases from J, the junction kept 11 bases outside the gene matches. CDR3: CASSSLGTGAGDEQFF. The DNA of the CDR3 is TGTGCCAGCAGTTCGTTGGGGACAGGGGCAGGCGATGAGCAGTTCTTC.

The CDR3 spells CASSEPAGGPGETQYF. CDR3 nucleotides: TGTGCCAGCAGTGAACCGGCGGGAGGGCCGGGAGAGACCCAGTACTTC. This chain joins TRBV25-1 and TRBJ2-5; TRBD2 matches at 9 bases. CDR1 and CDR2 from the germline V gene are MGHDK and SYGVNS. The CDR3 is 16 residues long. With 2 bases clipped from V and 4 bases from J, the junction kept 8 bases outside the gene matches.

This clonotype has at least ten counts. Here the CDR3 reads CASSRSIGGSGANVLTF. CDR3 nucleotide sequence: TGTGCCAGCAGTCGCTCAATAGGGGGCTCTGGGGCCAACGTCCTGACTTTC. The rearrangement joins TRBV12-3 or TRBV12-4 to TRBJ2-6; a possible D gene is TRBD1 (6 bases). The CDR3 runs to 17 residues. With 5 bases removed from V and 0 bases from J, the gap between germline ends came to 14 bases.

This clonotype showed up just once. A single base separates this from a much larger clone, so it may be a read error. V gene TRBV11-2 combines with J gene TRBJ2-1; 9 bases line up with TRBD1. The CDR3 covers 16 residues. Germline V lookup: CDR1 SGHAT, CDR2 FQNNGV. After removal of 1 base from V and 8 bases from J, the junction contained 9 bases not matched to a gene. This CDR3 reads CASSLARTGDYHEQFF. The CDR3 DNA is TGTGCCAGCAGCTTAGCTCGGACAGGGGATTACCATGAGCAGTTCTTC.

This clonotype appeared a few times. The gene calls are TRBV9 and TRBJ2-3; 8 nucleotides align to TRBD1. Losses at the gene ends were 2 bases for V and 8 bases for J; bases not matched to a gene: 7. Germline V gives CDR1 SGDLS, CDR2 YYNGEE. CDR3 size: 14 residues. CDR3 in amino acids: CASSVFQTGATQYF. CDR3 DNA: TGTGCCAGCAGCGTTTTCCAGACAGGGGCTACGCAGTATTTT. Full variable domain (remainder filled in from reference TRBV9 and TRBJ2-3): DSGVTQTPKHLITATGQRVTLRCSPRSGDLSVYWYQQSLDQGLQFLIQYYNGEERAKGNILERFSAQQFPDLHSELNLSSLELGDSALYFCASSVFQTGATQYFGPGTRLTVL.

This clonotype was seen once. The CDR3 loop is CASSRDQTGELFF. The DNA of the CDR3 is TGCGCCAGCAGCCGGGACCAGACCGGGGAGCTGTTTTTT. The chain is built from TRBV5-1 and TRBJ2-2; D tentatively fits TRBD1 or TRBD2 (5 bases each). V was trimmed by 4 bases and J by 5 bases, leaving 9 bases between them. This CDR3 comprises 13 residues. CDR1 is SGHRS and CDR2 is YFSETQ in the germline V gene.

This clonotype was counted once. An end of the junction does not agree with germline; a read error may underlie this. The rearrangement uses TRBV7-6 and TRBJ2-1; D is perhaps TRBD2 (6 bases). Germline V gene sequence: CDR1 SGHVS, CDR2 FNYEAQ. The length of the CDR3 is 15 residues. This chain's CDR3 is CASSLEAGLGNEQVF. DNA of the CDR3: TGTGCCAGCAGCTTAGAAGCGGGTCTCGGGAATGAGCAGGTCTTC.

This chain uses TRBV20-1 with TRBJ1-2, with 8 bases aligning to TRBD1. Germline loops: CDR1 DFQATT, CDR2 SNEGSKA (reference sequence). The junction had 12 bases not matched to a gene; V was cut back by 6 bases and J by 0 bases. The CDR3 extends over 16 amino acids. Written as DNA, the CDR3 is TGCAGTGCCCCAGGGGCAGGGGGCCGGTCTAACTATGGCTACACCTTC. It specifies CSAPGAGGRSNYGYTF.

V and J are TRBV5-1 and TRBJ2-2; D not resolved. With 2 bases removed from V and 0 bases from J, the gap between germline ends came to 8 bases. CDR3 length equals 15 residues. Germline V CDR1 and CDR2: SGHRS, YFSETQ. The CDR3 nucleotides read TGCGCCAGCAGCTTAAAAGCGACGAACACCGGGGAGCTGTTTTTT. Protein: CASSLKATNTGELFF.

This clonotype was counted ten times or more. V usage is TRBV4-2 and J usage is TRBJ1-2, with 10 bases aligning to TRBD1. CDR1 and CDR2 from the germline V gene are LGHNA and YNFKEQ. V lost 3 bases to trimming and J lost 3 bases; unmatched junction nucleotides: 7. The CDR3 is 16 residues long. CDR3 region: CASSHSTTGGDYGYTF. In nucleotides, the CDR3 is TGTGCCAGCAGCCATAGTACGACAGGGGGCGACTATGGCTACACCTTC.

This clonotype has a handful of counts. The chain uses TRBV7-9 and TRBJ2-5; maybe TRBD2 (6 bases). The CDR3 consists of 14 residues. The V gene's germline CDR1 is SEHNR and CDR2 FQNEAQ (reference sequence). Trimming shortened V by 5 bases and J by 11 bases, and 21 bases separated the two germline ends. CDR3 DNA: TGTGCCAGCAGCGTGGGACTCAGGTTCAATGAGCAGTACTTC. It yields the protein CASSVGLRFNEQYF.

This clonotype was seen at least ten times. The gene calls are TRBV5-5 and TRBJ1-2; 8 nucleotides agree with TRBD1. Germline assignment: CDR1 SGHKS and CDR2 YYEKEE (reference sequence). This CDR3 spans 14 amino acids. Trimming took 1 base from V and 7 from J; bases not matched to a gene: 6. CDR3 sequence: CASSLNSGGSGYTF. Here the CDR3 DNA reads TGTGCCAGCAGCTTGAATTCAGGGGGCAGTGGCTACACCTTC.

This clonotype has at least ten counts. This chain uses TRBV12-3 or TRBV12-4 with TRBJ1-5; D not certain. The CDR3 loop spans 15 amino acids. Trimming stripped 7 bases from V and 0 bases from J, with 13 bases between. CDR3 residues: CASTLGVNSNQPQHF. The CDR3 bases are TGTGCCAGCACCCTCGGAGTCAATAGCAATCAGCCCCAGCATTTT.

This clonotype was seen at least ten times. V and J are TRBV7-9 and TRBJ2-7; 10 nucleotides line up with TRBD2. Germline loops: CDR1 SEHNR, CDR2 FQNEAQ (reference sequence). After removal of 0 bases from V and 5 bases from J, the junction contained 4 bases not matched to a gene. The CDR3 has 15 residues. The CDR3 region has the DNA TGTGCCAGCAGCTTAGCGCTAGCGGGGGAAAACGAGCAGTACTTC. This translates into CASSLALAGENEQYF. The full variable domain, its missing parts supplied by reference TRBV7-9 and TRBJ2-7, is DTGVSQNPRHKITKRGQNVTFRCDPISEHNRLYWYRQTLGQGPEFLTYFQNEAQLEKSRLLSDRFSAERPKGSFSTLEIQRTEQGDSAMYLCASSLALAGENEQYFGPGTRLTVT.

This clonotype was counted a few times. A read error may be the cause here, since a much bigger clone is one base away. The CDR3 here is CASGRTSSYNEQYF. The CDR3 bases are TGTGCCAGCGGCCGGACATCCTCCTACAATGAGCAGTACTTC. V is TRBV6-1 and J is TRBJ2-1, with a tentative D call TRBD1 (5 bases). Judging by the DNA end, TRBJ2-7 fits better; the J call may be wrong. The CDR3 contains 14 residues. Germline V gene data show CDR1 as MNHNS and CDR2 as SASEGT.